The clone carrying this TCR beta chain was detected a few times. Germline CDR1 SGHAT, CDR2 FQDESV (reference sequence). The CDR3 totals 13 residues. The V segment lost 10 bases and the J segment 6 bases; nucleotides outside the gene matches: 8. The data derive from a study of beta chain features in type 1 diabetes. Every bit of the isolated RNA underwent reverse transcription, so sequencing read expressed TCRB transcripts. Here immunoSEQ multiplex PCR was the method, and the copy in TCRdb shows in-frame clones only, minus some. This table has around 170,000 clones, approximately 8.4% appearing once. The sequenced sample was central memory CD4+ T cells from blood. The V gene is TRBV11-1, the J gene TRBJ2-1; 8 nucleotides agree with TRBD1. The sequence was obtained from a woman aged 18 to 35 in good health. The CDR3 is CATKDRDGNEQFF. CDR3 bases: TGTGCCACCAAGGACAGGGACGGCAATGAGCAGTTCTTC.